These 13 T cell receptor beta chains came from one sample sequenced in a study of control samples from healthy donors and cancer patients. Clones were sequenced by immunoSEQ multiplex PCR, and TCRdb holds only the in-frame ones, with some missing. The sample lists tens of thousands of clones; 95% to 97% were seen once. Sequencing input: blood. The receptor set was obtained from a woman in her 30s in good health.

V gene TRBV10-2 combines with J gene TRBJ1-1; possible D gene TRBD1, 5 bases. Deletions cut 6 bases from V and 0 bases from J, with 11 bases between. Germline-derived CDR1 and CDR2 are WSHSY and SAAADI. The CDR3 loop spans 14 amino acids. This CDR3 reads CASSRGDLNTEAFF. Written as DNA, the CDR3 is TGCGCCAGCAGCCGAGGGGACCTGAACACTGAAGCTTTCTTT.

This rearrangement joins TRBV6-6 to TRBJ1-5, with D hard to call. Looked up from germline, CDR1 is MNHNY and CDR2 is SVGAGI (reference sequence). The CDR3 is 15 amino acids. With 7 bases removed from V and 0 bases from J, the gap between germline ends came to 13 bases. This CDR3 reads CASTKGGYSNQPQHF. CDR3 nucleotides: TGTGCCAGCACCAAGGGCGGATATAGCAATCAGCCCCAGCATTTT.

This clone appeared a single time. This chain links TRBV20-1 with TRBJ1-1; a weak D match, TRBD1 (6 bases). The CDR3 has 11 amino acids. V was shortened by 6 bases and J by 6 bases, with 11 bases between the two germline ends. CDR1 DFQATT and CDR2 SNEGSKA come from the germline V gene (reference sequence). CDR3 residues: CSARGGPEAFF. The CDR3 DNA sequence: TGCAGTGCCCGGGGGGGCCCTGAAGCTTTCTTT.

The chain employs TRBV27 and TRBJ2-7, with 10 bases that match TRBD2. Trimming at V came to 5 bases and at J to 3 bases, leaving 4 bases not matched to a gene. The germline gives CDR1 MNHEY, CDR2 SMNVEV (reference sequence). CDR3 size: 14 residues. CDR3 amino acids: CASSMASGSYEQYF. The CDR3 DNA is TGTGCCAGCAGTATGGCTAGCGGGAGCTACGAGCAGTACTTC.

The table lists this clone with a count of one. The chain is built from TRBV3-1 (or the pseudogene TRBV3-2) and TRBJ2-7; 7 positions agree with TRBD1. CDR1 and CDR2 (germline): LGHDT, YNNKEL (reference sequence). This CDR3 comprises 14 residues. The junction had 7 bases not matched to a gene; V was cut back by 4 bases and J by 4 bases. CDR3 DNA sequence: TGTGCCAGCAGCCCAACGCAGGGGGTGTACGAGCAGTACTTC. Translating it yields CASSPTQGVYEQYF.

For the CDR3, the DNA is TGTGCCTGGACCCCCCGCGGGAGAACGAGCACCGGGGAGCTGTTTTTT. It codes for CAWTPRGRTSTGELFF. The chain is built from TRBV30 and TRBJ2-2; 7 positions agree with TRBD2. There are 16 residues in the CDR3. V gave up 4 bases and J gave up 4 bases; unmatched junction bases: 12. Germline V gene data show CDR1 as GTSNPN and CDR2 as SVGIG (reference sequence).

The J gene is TRBJ1-1, the V gene TRBV5-6; TRBD1 might be the D (5 bases). Between the trimmed V and J ends, which lost 3 bases and 4 bases, there was a span of 19 bases. CDR3 length: 16 residues. Per germline, CDR1 SGHDT and CDR2 YYEEEE. The CDR3 protein is CASSSTHWGPTTEAFF. The DNA for the CDR3 is TGTGCCAGCAGCTCGACACACTGGGGACCAACCACTGAAGCTTTCTTT.

This chain uses TRBV19 with TRBJ1-1; 8 bases fit TRBD1. V gave up 5 bases and J gave up 1 base; unmatched junction bases: 6. Germline assignment: CDR1 LNHDA and CDR2 SQIVND (reference sequence). The CDR3 contains 15 residues. This chain's CDR3 is CASSPQGAWNTEAFF. The CDR3 DNA reads TGTGCCAGTAGTCCCCAGGGGGCTTGGAACACTGAAGCTTTCTTT.

This clone was detected only a few times. The chain carries TRBV28 and TRBJ1-5; 8 bases are a match to TRBD1. This CDR3 spans 18 amino acids. V lost 6 bases to trimming and J lost 5 bases; unmatched junction nucleotides: 18. Germline CDR1 MDHEN, CDR2 SYDVKM. The DNA for the CDR3 is TGTGCCAGCAGGGGAACCGGGACAGGAGGCGGCTTATATCAGCCCCAGCATTTT. This translates into CASRGTGTGGGLYQPQHF.

The chain has TRBV6-6 and TRBJ2-3, with TRBD1 as a possible D gene (6 bases). V was pared by 8 bases and J by 4 bases, with 7 bases between. The CDR3 totals 11 residues. Looked up from germline, CDR1 is MNHNY and CDR2 is SVGAGI (reference sequence). Here the CDR3 DNA reads TGTGCCAGCTCAGGGGCAGATACGCAGTATTTT. It is translated as CASSGADTQYF.

This clone was observed a single time. The DNA for the CDR3 is TGTGCCAGCAGTAGGGGGACAGCCGGCTATAATTCACCCCTCCACTTT. Its protein is CASSRGTAGYNSPLHF. The V gene is TRBV28, the J gene TRBJ1-6; 7 positions match TRBD1. The CDR3 runs to 16 residues. Losses at the gene ends were 5 bases for V and 3 bases for J; bases not matched to a gene: 7. From germline, CDR1 is MDHEN and CDR2 SYDVKM.

This chain connects TRBV12-5 to TRBJ1-4; D possibly corresponds to TRBD1 (5 bases). CDR1 and CDR2 (germline): LGHNT, FRNRAP. Deletions cut 1 base from V and 0 bases from J, with 15 bases between. This CDR3 comprises 18 residues. The CDR3 sequence: CASGLGRQTPATNEKLFF. CDR3 sequence (DNA): TGTGCTAGTGGTTTGGGTCGACAGACCCCTGCAACTAATGAAAAACTGTTTTTT.

This chain joins TRBV13 and TRBJ1-3; 7 bases are shared with TRBD1. J lost 3 bases, V lost 3 bases, and 2 bases had no gene match. The CDR3 runs to 14 residues. Germline V gene lookup returns CDR1 PRHDT and CDR2 FYEKMQ (reference sequence). The CDR3 DNA reads as TGTGCCAGCAGCTTGCGGACAGGTGGAAACACCATATATTTT. As protein: CASSLRTGGNTIYF.